Each of the 3 T cell receptor beta chains below was sequenced from the same sample in a study of blood T cell repertoires in COVID-19. The method was immunoSEQ multiplex PCR; TCRdb's version includes in-frame clones alone and lacks a portion of them. The repertoire holds more than 200,000 clones, more than 65% seen once, with 1.2% to 1.5% in the top ten. The source material was peripheral blood. These receptors were taken from a woman aged 35 to 49 who had recovered from COVID-19.

The V call is TRBV5-4, the J call TRBJ2-3; a weak D match, TRBD1 (6 bases). Between the trimmed V and J ends, which lost 3 bases and 2 bases, there was a span of 16 bases. Germline lookup yields CDR1 SGHNT and CDR2 YYREEE (reference sequence). The CDR3 sequence is 16 residues long. CDR3: CASSSMTGPHTDTQYF. As DNA, the CDR3 is TGTGCCAGCAGCTCCATGACAGGACCACACACAGATACGCAGTATTTT.

The chain combines TRBV28 with TRBJ2-5; D is perhaps TRBD1 (6 bases). Germline loops: CDR1 MDHEN, CDR2 SYDVKM. V was trimmed by 10 bases and J by 3 bases, leaving 15 bases between them. There are 13 residues in the CDR3. CDR3 protein: CAMRPSGEETQYF. The CDR3 DNA reads as TGTGCCATGCGACCTTCAGGGGAAGAGACCCAGTACTTC.

The chain combines TRBV29-1 with TRBJ1-2; D is perhaps TRBD1 (6 bases). V dropped 4 bases and J dropped 7 bases, with 10 bases sitting between them. CDR3 length: 11 residues. Germline V CDR1 and CDR2: SQVTM, ANQGSEA. CDR3 bases: TGCAGCGTTGGGGGGGGCTCTGGCTACACCTTC. Its protein product is CSVGGGSGYTF.